This TCR beta chain is drawn from a study of T-cell memory formation after mild COVID-19. Study details: TCR clustering was largely donor specific.

Only a few counts were recorded for this clonotype. Antigen: not known. The CDR3 extends over 14 amino acids. V was clipped by 1 base and J by 3 bases, with 9 bases between them. Per the germline V gene, CDR1 is SGHTA and CDR2 is FQGNSA. Notes on the study in general: CD4+ contracting clones were mainly CM and EM; CD8+ ones, EMRA. Whereas later expanders leaned CD4+, clones contracting day 15 to 85 showed a balanced CD4/CD8 makeup.

TCRdb re-called the 5' RACE reads with MiXCR, one entry per CDR3 protein. The top ten clones hold 2.1% of a sample with about 250,000 distinct CDR3 sequences, less than 20% of them seen once. The sequenced sample consisted of PBMCs or a T cell subset sorted from them (not recorded which). The sequence derives from an adult woman who had mild COVID-19 (a few samples of this study predate the infection). Cell type and time point are not known. The rearrangement links TRBV7-2 to TRBJ1-1; D is undetermined. CDR3 sequence: CASSLEYGYTEAFF. CDR3 in DNA: TGTGCCAGCAGCTTAGAATACGGGTACACTGAAGCTTTCTTT.